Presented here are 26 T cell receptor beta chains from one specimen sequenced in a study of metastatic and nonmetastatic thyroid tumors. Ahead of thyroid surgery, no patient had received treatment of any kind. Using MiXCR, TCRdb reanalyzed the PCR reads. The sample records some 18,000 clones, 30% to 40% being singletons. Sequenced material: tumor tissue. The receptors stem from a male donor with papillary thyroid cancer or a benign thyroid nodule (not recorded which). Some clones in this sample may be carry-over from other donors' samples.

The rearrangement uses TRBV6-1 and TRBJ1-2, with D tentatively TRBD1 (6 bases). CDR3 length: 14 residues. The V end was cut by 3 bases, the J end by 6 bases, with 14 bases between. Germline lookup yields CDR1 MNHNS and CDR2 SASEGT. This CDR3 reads CASSERGGPDGYTF. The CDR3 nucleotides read TGTGCCAGCAGTGAGCGGGGGGGGCCTGATGGCTACACCTTC.

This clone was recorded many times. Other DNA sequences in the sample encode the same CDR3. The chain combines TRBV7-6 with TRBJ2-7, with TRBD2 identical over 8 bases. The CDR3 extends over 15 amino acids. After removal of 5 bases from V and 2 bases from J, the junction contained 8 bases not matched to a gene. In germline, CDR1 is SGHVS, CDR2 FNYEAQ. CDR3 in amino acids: CASSVTSGNPYEQYF. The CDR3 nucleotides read TGTGCCAGCAGCGTAACTAGCGGAAATCCCTACGAGCAGTACTTC.

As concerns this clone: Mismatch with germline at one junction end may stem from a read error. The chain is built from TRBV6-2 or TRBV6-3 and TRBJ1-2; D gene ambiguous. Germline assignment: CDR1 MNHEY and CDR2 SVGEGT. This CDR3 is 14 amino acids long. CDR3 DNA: TGTGCCAGCAGTGCTTCGTCATGGGCCTATGCCTACACCTTC. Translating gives CASSASSWAYAYTF.

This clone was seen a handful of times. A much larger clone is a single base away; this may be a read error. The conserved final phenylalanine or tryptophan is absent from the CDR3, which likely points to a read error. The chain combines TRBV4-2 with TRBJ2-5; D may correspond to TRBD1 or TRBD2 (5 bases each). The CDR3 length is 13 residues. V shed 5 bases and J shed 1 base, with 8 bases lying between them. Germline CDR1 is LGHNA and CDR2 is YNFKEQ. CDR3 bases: TGTGCCAGCAGCGGGACCCTCCAAGAGACCCAGTACTCC. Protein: CASSGTLQETQYS.

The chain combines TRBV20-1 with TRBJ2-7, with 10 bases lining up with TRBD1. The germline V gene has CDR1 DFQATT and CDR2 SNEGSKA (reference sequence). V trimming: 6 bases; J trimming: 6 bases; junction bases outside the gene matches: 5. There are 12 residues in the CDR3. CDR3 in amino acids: CSARQGASEQYF. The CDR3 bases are TGCAGTGCCCGACAGGGGGCTAGCGAGCAGTACTTC.

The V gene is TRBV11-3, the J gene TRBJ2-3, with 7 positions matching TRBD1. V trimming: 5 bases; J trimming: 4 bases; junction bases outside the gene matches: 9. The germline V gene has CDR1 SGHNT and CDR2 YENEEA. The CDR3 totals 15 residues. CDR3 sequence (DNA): TGTGCCAGCAGCCTCGGACAGGCCGGCGCAGATACGCAGTATTTT. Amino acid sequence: CASSLGQAGADTQYF.

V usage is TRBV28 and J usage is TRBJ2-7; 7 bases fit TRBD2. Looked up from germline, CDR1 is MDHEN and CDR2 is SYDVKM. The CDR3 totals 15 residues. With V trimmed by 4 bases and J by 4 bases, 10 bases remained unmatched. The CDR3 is CASSCPGLGAYEQYF. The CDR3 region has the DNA TGTGCCAGCAGTTGTCCTGGACTAGGCGCTTACGAGCAGTACTTC.

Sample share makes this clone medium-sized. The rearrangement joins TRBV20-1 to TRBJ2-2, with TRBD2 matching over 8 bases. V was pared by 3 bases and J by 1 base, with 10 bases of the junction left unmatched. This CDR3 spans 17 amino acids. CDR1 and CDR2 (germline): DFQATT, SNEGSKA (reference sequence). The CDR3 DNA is TGCAGTGCTAGGAGACTAACTAGCGGCTTGAACACCGGGGAGCTGTTTTTT. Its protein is CSARRLTSGLNTGELFF.

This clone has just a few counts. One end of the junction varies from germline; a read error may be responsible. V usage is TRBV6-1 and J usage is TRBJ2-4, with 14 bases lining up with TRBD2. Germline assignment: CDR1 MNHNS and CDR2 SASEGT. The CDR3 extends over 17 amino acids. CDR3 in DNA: TGTGCCTGCAGTGCTAAGACTAGCGGGAGGGCCGGGAACATTCAGTACTTC. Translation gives CACSAKTSGRAGNIQYF.

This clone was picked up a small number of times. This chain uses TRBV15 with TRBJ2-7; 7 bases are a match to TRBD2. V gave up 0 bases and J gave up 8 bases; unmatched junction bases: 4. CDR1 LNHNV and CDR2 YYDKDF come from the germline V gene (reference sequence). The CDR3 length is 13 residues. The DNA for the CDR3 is TGTGCCACCAGCAGAGAGGGGGGGGAACAGCAGTACTTC. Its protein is CATSREGGEQQYF. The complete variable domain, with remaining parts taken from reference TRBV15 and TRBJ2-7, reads DAMVIQNPRYQVTQFGKPVTLSCSQTLNHNVMYWYQQKSSQAPKLLFHYYDKDFNNEADTPDNFQSRRPNTSFCFLDIRSPGLGDTAMYLCATSREGGEQQYFGPGTRLTVT.

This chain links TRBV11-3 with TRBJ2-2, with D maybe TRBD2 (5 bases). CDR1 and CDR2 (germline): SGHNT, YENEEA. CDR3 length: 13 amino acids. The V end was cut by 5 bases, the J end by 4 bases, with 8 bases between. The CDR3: CASSLGGTGELFF. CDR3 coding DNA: TGTGCCAGCAGCCTTGGAGGCACCGGGGAGCTGTTTTTT.

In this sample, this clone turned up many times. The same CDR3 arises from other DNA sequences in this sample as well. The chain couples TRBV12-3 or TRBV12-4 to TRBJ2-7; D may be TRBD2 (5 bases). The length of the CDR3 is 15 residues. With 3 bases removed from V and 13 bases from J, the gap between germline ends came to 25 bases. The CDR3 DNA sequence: TGTGCCAGCAGTTTGAAGGTTGGACTCGGCCATTTGCAATACTTC. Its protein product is CASSLKVGLGHLQYF.

The CDR3 nucleotides read TGTGCCAGCACCCTGAGAGGTCTGGGGCTGGAGACCCAGTACTTC. The encoded protein is CASTLRGLGLETQYF. J is TRBJ2-5 and V is TRBV11-2, with a possible D match to TRBD1 (5 bases). Germline CDR1 reads SGHAT; CDR2 reads FQNNGV. Trimming removed 7 bases at V and 5 bases at J, with 20 bases between. There are 15 residues in the CDR3.

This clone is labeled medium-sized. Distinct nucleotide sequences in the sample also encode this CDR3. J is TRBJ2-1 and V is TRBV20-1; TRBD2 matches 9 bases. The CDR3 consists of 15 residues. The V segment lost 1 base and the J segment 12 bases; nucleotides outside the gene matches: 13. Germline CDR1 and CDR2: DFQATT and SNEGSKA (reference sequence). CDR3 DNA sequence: TGCAGTGCTAGAGCGGCGGGAGGGCCATCTCTGTCGCAGTTCTTC. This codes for CSARAAGGPSLSQFF.

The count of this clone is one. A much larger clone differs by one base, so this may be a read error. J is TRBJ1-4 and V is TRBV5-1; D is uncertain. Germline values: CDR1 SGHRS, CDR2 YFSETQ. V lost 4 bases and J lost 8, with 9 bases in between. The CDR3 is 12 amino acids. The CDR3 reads CASSLDSEKLFF. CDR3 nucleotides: TGCGCCAGCAGCCTAGACTCGGAAAAACTGTTTTTT.

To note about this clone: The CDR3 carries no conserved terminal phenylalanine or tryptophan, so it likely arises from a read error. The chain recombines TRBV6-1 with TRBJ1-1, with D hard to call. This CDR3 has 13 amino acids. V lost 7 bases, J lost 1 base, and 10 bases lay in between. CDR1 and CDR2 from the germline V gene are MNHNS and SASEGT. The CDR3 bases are TGTGCCAGCAAAGAAAACGGGAACACTGAAGCTTTCTTA. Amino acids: CASKENGNTEAFL.

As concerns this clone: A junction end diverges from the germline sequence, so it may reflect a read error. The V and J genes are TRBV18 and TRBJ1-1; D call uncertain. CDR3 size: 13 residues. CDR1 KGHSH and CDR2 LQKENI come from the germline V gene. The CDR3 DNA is TGTGCCAGCTCACCCGAGGGCTTGACTGAAGCTTCCTTT. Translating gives CASSPEGLTEASF.

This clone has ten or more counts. CDR3 sequence reads: CASSIAPGQPNEKLFF. CDR3 coding DNA: TGTGCCAGTAGTATAGCCCCGGGACAGCCGAATGAAAAACTGTTTTTT. The chain employs TRBV19 and TRBJ1-4; 7 bases are shared with TRBD1. The V and J ends lost 1 base and 5 bases, in that order; junction bases with no gene match: 7. The germline V gene has CDR1 LNHDA and CDR2 SQIVND (reference sequence). This CDR3 comprises 16 residues.

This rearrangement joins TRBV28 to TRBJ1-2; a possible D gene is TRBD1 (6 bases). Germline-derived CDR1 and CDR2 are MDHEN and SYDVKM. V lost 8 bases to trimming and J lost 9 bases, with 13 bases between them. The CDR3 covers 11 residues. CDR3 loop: CASQDRYCYTF. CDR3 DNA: TGTGCCAGCCAAGACAGGTATTGCTACACCTTC.

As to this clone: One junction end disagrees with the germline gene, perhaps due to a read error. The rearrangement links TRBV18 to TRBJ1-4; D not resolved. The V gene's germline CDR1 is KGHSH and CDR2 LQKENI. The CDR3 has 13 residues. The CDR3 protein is CASSPATNEKLFF. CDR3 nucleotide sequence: TGTGCCAGCTCACCCGCAACTAATGAAAAACTGTTTTTC.

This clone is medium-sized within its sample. CDR3: CASSSRLAGSTDTQYF. CDR3 coding DNA: TGTGCCAGCAGCTCCCGACTAGCGGGGAGCACAGATACGCAGTATTTT. The chain combines TRBV11-2 with TRBJ2-3, with TRBD2 matching 11 bases. V shed 4 bases and J 0 bases; nucleotides not matched to a gene: 3. This CDR3 is built from 16 residues. Germline loops: CDR1 SGHAT, CDR2 FQNNGV.

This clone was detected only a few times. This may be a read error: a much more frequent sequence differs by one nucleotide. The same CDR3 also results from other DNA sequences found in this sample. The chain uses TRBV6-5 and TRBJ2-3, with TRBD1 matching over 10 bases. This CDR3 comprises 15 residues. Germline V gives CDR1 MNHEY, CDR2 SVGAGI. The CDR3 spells CASSYRTGGANTQYF. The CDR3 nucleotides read TGCGCCAGCAGTTACCGGACAGGGGGAGCAAATACGCAGTATTTT.

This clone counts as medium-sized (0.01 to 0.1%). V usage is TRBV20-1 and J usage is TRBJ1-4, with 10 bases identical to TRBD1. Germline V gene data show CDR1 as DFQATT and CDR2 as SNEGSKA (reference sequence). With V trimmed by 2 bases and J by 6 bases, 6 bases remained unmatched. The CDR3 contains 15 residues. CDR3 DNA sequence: TGCAGTGCTAGACCCGGGACAGGGGAATATGAAAAACTGTTTTTT. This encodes CSARPGTGEYEKLFF.

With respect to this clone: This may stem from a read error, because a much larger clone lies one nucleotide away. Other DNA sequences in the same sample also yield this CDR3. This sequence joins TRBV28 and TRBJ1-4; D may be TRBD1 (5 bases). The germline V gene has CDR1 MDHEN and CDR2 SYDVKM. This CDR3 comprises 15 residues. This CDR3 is CASSPAGAGNEKLFF. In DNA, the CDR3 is TGCGCCAGCAGCCCCGCCGGGGCCGGTAATGAAAAACTGTTTTTT. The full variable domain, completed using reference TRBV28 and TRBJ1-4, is DVKVTQSSRYLVKRTGEKVFLECVQDMDHENMFWYRQDPGLGLRLIYFSYDVKMKEKGDIPEGYSVSREKKERFSLILESASTNQTSMYLCASSPAGAGNEKLFFGSGTQLSVL.

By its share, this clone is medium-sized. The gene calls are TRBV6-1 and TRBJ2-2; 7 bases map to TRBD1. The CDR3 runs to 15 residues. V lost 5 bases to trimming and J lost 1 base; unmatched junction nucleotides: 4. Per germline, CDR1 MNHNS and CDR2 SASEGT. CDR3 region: CASSSRGRNTGELFF. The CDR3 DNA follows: TGTGCCAGCAGTTCGAGGGGGCGGAACACCGGGGAGCTGTTTTTT.

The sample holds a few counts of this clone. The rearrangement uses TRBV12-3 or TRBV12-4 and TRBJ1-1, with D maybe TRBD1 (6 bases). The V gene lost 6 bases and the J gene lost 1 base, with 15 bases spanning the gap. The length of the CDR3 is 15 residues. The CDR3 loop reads CASRKTGRSNTEAFF. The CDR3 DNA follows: TGTGCCAGCAGAAAGACAGGACGATCGAACACTGAAGCTTTCTTT.